One and the same sample provided the 16 T cell receptor beta chains below, sequenced in a study of patients and donors after allogeneic stem cell transplantation. TCRdb used MiXCR to reprocess the RT-PCR reads, holding one entry per CDR3 protein. The sample holds a few hundred thousand distinct CDR3 sequences, less than 50% seen once. Sample: blood, either unsorted or a sorted T cell fraction (not recorded which). Receptor source: a human donor who was either an allogeneic HSCT recipient or a stem cell or donor lymphocyte infusion donor (not recorded which). It is not recorded whose cells these are; they may come from a transplant donor.

The chain couples TRBV15 to TRBJ1-5; D is undetermined. This CDR3 contains 14 residues. Trimming shortened V by 3 bases and J by 0 bases, and 6 bases separated the two germline ends. Looked up from germline, CDR1 is LNHNV and CDR2 is YYDKDF (reference sequence). CDR3 protein: CATSSYSSNQPQHF. DNA for the CDR3: TGTGCCACCAGCAGTTACAGTAGCAATCAGCCCCAGCATTTT.

This clonotype was counted between two and nine times. This chain joins TRBV4-3 and TRBJ2-1, with TRBD2 matching over 12 bases. Germline V gene sequence: CDR1 LGHNA, CDR2 YSLEER. This CDR3 has 17 amino acids. Trimming removed 0 bases from V and 8 bases from J; junction bases left unmatched: 8. In DNA form, the CDR3 reads TGCGCCAGCAGCCAAGATTTGGCTAGCGGGGGGGCCTATGAGCAGTTCTTC. This translates into CASSQDLASGGAYEQFF.

J is TRBJ2-1 and V is TRBV7-9; the D gene is possibly TRBD1 (6 bases). In germline, CDR1 is SEHNR, CDR2 FQNEAQ (reference sequence). The ends were cut back, 8 bases at V and 1 base at J, with 27 bases in the middle. The length of the CDR3 is 19 residues. The CDR3 coding sequence is TGTGCCAGCGCCATTACTATACGGGATTGGGGGCTTTCCTACAATGAGCAGTTCTTC. Translated: CASAITIRDWGLSYNEQFF.

The chain carries TRBV19 and TRBJ2-6; TRBD2 matches at 7 bases. V lost 10 bases and J lost 0; bases outside the gene matches: 6. Germline lookup yields CDR1 LNHDA and CDR2 SQIVND (reference sequence). This CDR3 has 15 residues. In DNA form, the CDR3 reads TGTGCCACCCTGGGCGGGAGCTCTGGGGCCAACGTCCTGACTTTC. Translation: CATLGGSSGANVLTF.

This clonotype appeared once. The chain recombines TRBV4-3 with TRBJ2-7, with D uncertain. Germline CDR1 and CDR2: LGHNA and YSLEER. The CDR3 runs 14 residues. V was clipped by 0 bases and J by 0 bases, with 6 bases between them. The CDR3 protein is CASSQDPSSYEQYF. DNA of the CDR3: TGCGCCAGCAGCCAAGACCCGAGCTCCTACGAGCAGTACTTC.

This clonotype has just a few counts. This rearrangement joins TRBV6-1 to TRBJ1-1; TRBD1 is a possible D gene (5 bases). V was trimmed by 7 bases and J by 0 bases, leaving 12 bases between them. CDR3 length: 14 residues. The V gene's germline CDR1 is MNHNS and CDR2 SASEGT. The DNA of the CDR3 is TGTGCCAGCATCGAACAGGCGATGAACACTGAAGCTTTCTTT. This translates into CASIEQAMNTEAFF.

The chain uses TRBV29-1 and TRBJ2-3, with 10 bases matching TRBD2. The CDR3 has 14 amino acids. V lost 7 bases to trimming and J lost 5 bases; unmatched junction nucleotides: 9. Looked up from germline, CDR1 is SQVTM and CDR2 is ANQGSEA. For the CDR3, the DNA is TGCAGCGCCATCCAAGCGGGGGGGCAAGATACGCAGTATTTT. Amino acids: CSAIQAGGQDTQYF.

The chain is built from TRBV29-1 and TRBJ1-2, with a weak D call TRBD1 (6 bases). Between the trimmed V and J ends, which lost 2 bases and 1 base, there was a span of 8 bases. This CDR3 contains 13 residues. Germline CDR1 SQVTM, CDR2 ANQGSEA. CDR3 sequence reads: CSVERDNNYGYTF. The CDR3 bases are TGCAGCGTTGAAAGGGACAATAACTATGGCTACACCTTC. Full variable domain (missing parts from reference TRBV29-1 and TRBJ1-2): SAVISQKPSRDICQRGTSLTIQCQVDSQVTMMFWYRQQPGQSLTLIATANQGSEATYESGFVIDKFPISRPNLTFSTLTVSNMSPEDSSIYLCSVERDNNYGYTFGSGTRLTVV.

The chain has TRBV25-1 and TRBJ2-1; 7 bases map to TRBD1. CDR3 length: 12 amino acids. V shed 4 bases and J 10 bases; nucleotides not matched to a gene: 4. Germline loops: CDR1 MGHDK, CDR2 SYGVNS. This CDR3 is CASSVRGSEQFF. In DNA, the CDR3 is TGTGCCAGCAGTGTCAGGGGGAGCGAGCAGTTCTTC.

This clonotype has only a few counts. The chain has TRBV27 and TRBJ1-4, with D perhaps TRBD1 (5 bases). Per the germline V gene, CDR1 is MNHEY and CDR2 is SMNVEV (reference sequence). V lost 10 bases to trimming and J lost 4 bases, with 13 bases between them. The CDR3 length is 13 residues. The CDR3 region has the DNA TGTGCCACCTGGGACCGTTATAATGAAAAACTGTTTTTT. The encoded protein is CATWDRYNEKLFF.

V usage is TRBV3-1 and J usage is TRBJ2-1; no definite D call. Between the trimmed V and J ends, which lost 0 bases and 1 base, there was a span of 10 bases. The CDR3 sequence is 16 residues long. The germline V gene encodes CDR1 LGHDT and CDR2 YNNKEL (reference sequence). CDR3 residues: CASSQDESGSYNEQFF. DNA of the CDR3: TGTGCCAGCAGCCAAGATGAGTCCGGATCCTACAATGAGCAGTTCTTC.

The chain links TRBV7-7 to TRBJ2-5, with 7 positions matching TRBD1. Germline CDR1 and CDR2: SSHAT and FNYEAQ (reference sequence). Trimming removed 5 bases from V and 5 bases from J; junction bases left unmatched: 5. The CDR3 runs to 13 residues. Here the CDR3 reads CASSTDREETQYF. DNA of the CDR3: TGTGCCAGCAGCACCGACAGGGAGGAGACCCAGTACTTC.

This chain connects TRBV4-3 to TRBJ2-7; D is ambiguous. V dropped 4 bases and J dropped 2 bases, with 12 bases sitting between them. The CDR3 is 14 residues long. CDR1 is LGHNA and CDR2 is YSLEER in the germline V gene. The CDR3 DNA reads as TGCGCCAGCAGCCTGGGTGGTAACACCTACGAGCAGTACTTC. Translated: CASSLGGNTYEQYF.

The genes are TRBV9 and TRBJ1-3; D is undetermined. The CDR3 sequence is 16 residues long. Trimming removed 0 bases from V and 0 bases from J, with 10 bases in between. CDR1 and CDR2 (germline): SGDLS, YYNGEE. The CDR3 loop is CASSVDLGSSGNTIYF. DNA for the CDR3: TGTGCCAGCAGCGTAGATCTCGGGAGCTCTGGAAACACCATATATTTT.

This clonotype was observed a handful of times. J is TRBJ2-1 and V is TRBV9, with 7 nucleotides matching TRBD2. V was clipped by 4 bases and J by 8 bases; unmatched bases: 9. CDR3 length: 14 amino acids. Germline V gives CDR1 SGDLS, CDR2 YYNGEE. The CDR3 reads CASSSRGEVDEQFF. The CDR3 DNA sequence: TGTGCCAGCAGCTCCCGGGGGGAGGTCGATGAGCAGTTCTTC. Looking up the rest from reference TRBV9 and TRBJ2-1 gives the full variable domain: DSGVTQTPKHLITATGQRVTLRCSPRSGDLSVYWYQQSLDQGLQFLIQYYNGEERAKGNILERFSAQQFPDLHSELNLSSLELGDSALYFCASSSRGEVDEQFFGPGTRLTVL.

The chain employs TRBV27 and TRBJ1-5; 9 bases map to TRBD1. Germline V gene sequence: CDR1 MNHEY, CDR2 SMNVEV (reference sequence). Trimming at V came to 5 bases and at J to 1 base, leaving 6 bases not matched to a gene. The CDR3 runs to 16 residues. The CDR3 DNA reads TGTGCCAGCAGTCTGAACAGGGGGCGAAGCAATCAGCCCCAGCATTTT. Its translation is CASSLNRGRSNQPQHF.